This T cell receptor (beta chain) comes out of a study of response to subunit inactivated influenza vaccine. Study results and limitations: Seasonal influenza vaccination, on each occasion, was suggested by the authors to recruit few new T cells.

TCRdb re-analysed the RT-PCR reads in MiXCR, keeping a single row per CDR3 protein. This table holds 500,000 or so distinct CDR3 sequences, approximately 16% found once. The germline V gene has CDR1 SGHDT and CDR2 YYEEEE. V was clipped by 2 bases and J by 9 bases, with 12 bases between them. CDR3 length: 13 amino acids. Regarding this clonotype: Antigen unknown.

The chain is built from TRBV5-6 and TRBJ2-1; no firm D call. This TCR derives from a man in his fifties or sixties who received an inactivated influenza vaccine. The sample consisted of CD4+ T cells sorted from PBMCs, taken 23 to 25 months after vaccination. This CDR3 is CASSFLRRSEQFF. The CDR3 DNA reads TGTGCCAGCAGCTTTCTTCGGCGTAGTGAGCAGTTCTTC. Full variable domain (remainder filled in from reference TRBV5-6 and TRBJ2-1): DAGVTQSPTHLIKTRGQQVTLRCSPKSGHDTVSWYQQALGQGPQFIFQYYEEEERQRGNFPDRFSGHQFPNYSSELNVNALLLGDSALYLCASSFLRRSEQFFGPGTRLTVL.